This T cell receptor beta chain was recorded in a study of blood T cell repertoires in COVID-19 (dated by TCRdb to 2018 to 2020). A note on the overall study: Samples from collaborators originated in the United States, Italy and Spain and spanned both the acute and convalescent phases of COVID-19. The material from the prospective study consisted of cDNA or gDNA derived from T cells, B-cell-depleted T cells, or PBMCs. Sample metadata almost always included a de-identified subject ID, COVID-19 status, age in years and sex. The repertoires were released in a freely available public database meant as a resource for research on the immune response to SARS-CoV-2. Where HLA class I and class II types were available, the types were taken from metadata supplied by the sample provider, not from assay-based typing. The samples were drawn from the first 160 participants of the ongoing ImmuneRACE study and from about 1,200 subjects provided by 6 global collaborators. The dataset comprised deeply sampled blood TCRbeta repertoires from subjects exposed to, actively infected with, or recovered from COVID-19. Summary of the overall study and its limitations: Clinical and demographic metadata were provided uncurated, with the amount varying by source and participant.

Enrolling through a virtual design, the prospective study's participants ranged in age from about 18 to 89 years and lived across 24 United States geographic areas. Cohort assignment in the prospective study relied on participant-reported clinical history from a screening survey and a study questionnaire. In the prospective study, mobile phlebotomists collected whole blood, serum and a nasopharyngeal or oropharyngeal swab from each participant. Additional blood draws and questionnaires over a roughly two-month period could optionally be provided by prospective study participants. Before DNA extraction, prospective study blood samples were shipped either frozen or at room temperature. The immunoSEQ Assay, a bias-controlled multiplex PCR, was used to amplify TCRbeta CDR3 regions from genomic DNA. The study's own analysis went as follows. Within the assay, amplification of reference gene primers was used to estimate how many nucleated cells each sample contained. Sequence reads were collapsed and filtered to measure the absolute abundance of every unique TCRbeta CDR3 rearrangement. Productive Simpson clonality was computed per sample as the square root of Simpson's diversity index over productive rearrangements. TCRdb's version of the immuneACCESS table is confined to in-frame rearrangements and falls short of the full clone set. An unresolved V gene accounts for under half of the shortfall where checked; the remainder is of unknown origin. D and trimming come from the DNA, and the V and J calls and clone size come from that table. For this sample there are 200,000 to 300,000 clones; about 91% appear just once. The top ten clones comprise 2% to 2.5% of the sample.

V is reduced by 1 base and J by 6 bases, leaving a spacing of 4 bases between them. The CDR3, cysteine through phenylalanine, is 12 amino acids long. Of the read, only the CDR3 DNA is kept; its 36 bases are in frame from base 1. CDR1 SGHTA and CDR2 FQGNSA were looked up in the germline V gene. To note about this clone: Its binding antigen is unknown. Per-base qualities were not stored, and no clone one base away is much larger.

This clonotype was obtained from a middle-aged woman with acute COVID-19. In this chain, TRBV7-2 is recombined with TRBJ1-5; the D gene identity is not certain. The sequencing input was PBMCs or T cells enriched from blood (not recorded which). The base sequence is TGTGCCAGCAGCTTAGATAGTCAGCCCCAGCATTTT. Translation gives CASSLDSQPQHF.